These 11 T cell receptor beta chains were all obtained from the same sample, sequenced in a study of tumor-infiltrating lymphocytes in primary liver carcinoma. TCR beta cDNA was reverse-transcribed from roughly 520 ng of total RNA. The reaction used a constant-region primer and ProtoScript II reverse transcriptase. Libraries of TCR beta came from three nested multiplex PCR rounds with slightly modified ARM-PCR. TRBV1-TRBV30 forward primers paired with a C-beta reverse primer drove the first two PCR rounds, about 9 cycles each. TCRdb reprocessed the multiplex PCR reads via MiXCR and lists one record per CDR3 protein. The data hold roughly 49,000 distinct CDR3 sequences, with 60% to 85% observed a single time. Co-extraction of RNA and DNA was performed on roughly 20-34 mg of unsorted bulk tissue. Sequences were obtained from liver tumor tissue from sampling region 5. Subset given: tumor region T5, tumor centre. The receptors were sampled from a man aged 35 to 55 with primary liver carcinoma and hepatitis B virus infection.

The chain recombines TRBV11-2 with TRBJ2-6; 8 bases align to TRBD1. From germline, CDR1 is SGHAT and CDR2 FQNNGV. Losses at the gene ends were 6 bases for V and 5 bases for J; bases not matched to a gene: 12. This CDR3 has 17 residues. CDR3 bases: TGTGCCAGCAGTCCTGGACAGGGCAGCTCAAGGGCCAACGTCCTGACTTTC. The encoded protein is CASSPGQGSSRANVLTF.

The V and J genes are TRBV2 and TRBJ1-5; no firm D call. V was trimmed by 3 bases and J by 5 bases, leaving 2 bases between them. The length of the CDR3 is 11 residues. The germline V gene encodes CDR1 SNHLY and CDR2 FYNNEI. The CDR3 DNA follows: TGTGCCAGCAGTGATGATCAGCCCCAGCATTTT. Its protein is CASSDDQPQHF.

The rearrangement uses TRBV29-1 and TRBJ2-1; TRBD1 might be the D (6 bases). Germline V gene lookup returns CDR1 SQVTM and CDR2 ANQGSEA. This CDR3 contains 13 residues. The CDR3 spells CSGGQPAYNEQFF. The CDR3 DNA sequence: TGCAGTGGAGGACAGCCCGCATACAATGAGCAGTTCTTC.

As to this clonotype: This clone may be a read error of a much larger clone one base away. This chain uses TRBV7-9 with TRBJ1-2, with 8 nucleotides matching TRBD1. There are 14 residues in the CDR3. Trimming cost V 5 bases and J 13 bases; bases outside gene matches: 15. The germline gives CDR1 SEHNR, CDR2 FQNEAQ (reference sequence). The CDR3 is CASSTQGALFSFTF. The CDR3 DNA reads as TGTGCCAGCAGCACGCAGGGGGCTCTTTTCAGCTTCACCTTC.

V usage is TRBV7-9 and J usage is TRBJ2-7; 7 nucleotides agree with TRBD2. Germline V CDR1 and CDR2: SEHNR, FQNEAQ (reference sequence). J lost 7 bases, V lost 5 bases, and 17 bases had no gene match. The CDR3 sequence is 16 residues long. The CDR3 is CASSPSSGRESGEQYF. The DNA of the CDR3 is TGTGCCAGCAGCCCTAGCTCAGGGCGGGAGTCGGGGGAGCAGTACTTC.

Turning to this clonotype: Just one base apart from a much larger clone, this may be a read error. The chain joins TRBV29-1 to TRBJ1-1; weak D call: TRBD1 (5 bases). The CDR3 totals 12 residues. Trimming removed 5 bases at V and 4 bases at J, with 11 bases between. Germline lookup yields CDR1 SQVTM and CDR2 ANQGSEA. CDR3 sequence: CSVRKGITEAFF. The CDR3 bases are TGCAGCGTTAGGAAGGGGATCACTGAAGCTTTCTTT. Drawing the rest from reference TRBV29-1 and TRBJ1-1, the complete variable domain is SAVISQKPSRDICQRGTSLTIQCQVDSQVTMMFWYRQQPGQSLTLIATANQGSEATYESGFVIDKFPISRPNLTFSTLTVSNMSPEDSSIYLCSVRKGITEAFFGQGTRLTVV.

Concerning this clonotype: Germline is not matched at one junction end, which may reflect a read error. The chain recombines TRBV4-1 with TRBJ2-2, with a possible D match to TRBD2 (5 bases). This CDR3 has 12 amino acids. The germline CDR1 and CDR2 sequences are MGHRA and YSYEKL. DNA of the CDR3: TGTGCCAGCAGCCTACGCACCGGGGAGCCGTTTTTT. Translation: CASSLRTGEPFF.

At least ten counts were recorded for this clonotype. The J gene is TRBJ1-2, the V gene TRBV19; 10 bases are a match to TRBD1. The length of the CDR3 is 14 residues. V was clipped by 3 bases and J by 4 bases; unmatched bases: 2. Germline loops: CDR1 LNHDA, CDR2 SQIVND (reference sequence). The CDR3 DNA reads TGTGCCAGTAGTATGACAGGGGGCATCTATGGCTACACCTTC. It yields the protein CASSMTGGIYGYTF. The variable domain in full, with the rest retrieved from reference TRBV19 and TRBJ1-2, is DGGITQSPKYLFRKEGQNVTLSCEQNLNHDAMYWYRQDPGQGLRLIYYSQIVNDFQKGDIAEGYSVSREKKESFPLTVTSAQKNPTAFYLCASSMTGGIYGYTFGSGTRLTVV.

Note on this clonotype: At one of its ends the junction is not consistent with the germline gene, which may arise from a read error. The chain employs TRBV10-3 and TRBJ2-2; D gene ambiguous. This CDR3 has 13 residues. The germline CDR1 and CDR2 sequences are ENHRY and SYGVKD. The CDR3 protein is CATRWPSTRELFF. CDR3 nucleotides: TGTGCCACCAGATGGCCCTCCACCAGGGAGCTGTTTTTT.

This clonotype has a count of ten or more. The gene calls are TRBV5-4 and TRBJ2-3; D could derive from TRBD1 or TRBD2 (6 bases each). Trimming left V 4 bases short and J 1 base short, with 13 bases between. The germline gives CDR1 SGHNT, CDR2 YYREEE (reference sequence). The CDR3 extends over 15 amino acids. The CDR3 spells CASSLGGSGTDTQYF. The CDR3 bases are TGTGCCAGCAGCCTAGGGGGGAGTGGCACAGATACGCAGTATTTT.

The V call is TRBV11-2, the J call TRBJ2-7; TRBD1 or TRBD2 may be the D gene (6 bases each). In germline, CDR1 is SGHAT, CDR2 FQNNGV. The V end was cut by 1 base, the J end by 5 bases, with 15 bases between. The CDR3 is 15 residues long. This chain's CDR3 is CASSLVGGLGNEQYF. The CDR3 DNA is TGTGCCAGCAGCTTAGTTGGGGGGCTCGGAAACGAGCAGTACTTC.